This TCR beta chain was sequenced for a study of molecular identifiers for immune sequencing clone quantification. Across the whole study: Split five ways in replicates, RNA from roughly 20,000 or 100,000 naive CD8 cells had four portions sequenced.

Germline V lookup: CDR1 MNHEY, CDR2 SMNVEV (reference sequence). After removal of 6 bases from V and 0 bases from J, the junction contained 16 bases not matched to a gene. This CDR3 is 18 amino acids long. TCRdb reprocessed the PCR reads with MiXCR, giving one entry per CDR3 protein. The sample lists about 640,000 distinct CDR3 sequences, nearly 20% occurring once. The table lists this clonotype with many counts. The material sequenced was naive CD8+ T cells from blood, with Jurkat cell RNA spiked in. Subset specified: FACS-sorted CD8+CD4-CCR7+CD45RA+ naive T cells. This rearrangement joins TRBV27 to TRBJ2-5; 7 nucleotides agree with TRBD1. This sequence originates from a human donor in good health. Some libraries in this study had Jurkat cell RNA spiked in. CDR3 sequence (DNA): TGTGCCAGCAGAGGAAGTGGAAAGGGGGCCAAGTACCAAGAGACCCAGTACTTC. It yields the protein CASRGSGKGAKYQETQYF.